The 5 T cell receptor beta chains presented below share a single source sample, sequenced in a study of blood T cell repertoires in COVID-19 (dated by TCRdb to about 2020). The receptor library was made with the immunoSEQ multiplex PCR assay. In TCRdb, the immuneACCESS table is reduced to in-frame sequences with V and J assigned. These tables do not hold every clone; where another copy was compared, an unresolved V gene accounts for under half, and the others remain unexplained. The sample has roughly 110,000 clones on record, less than 90% of them singletons. The biggest ten clones account for around 4.4% of the sample. Sequenced material: peripheral blood. These receptors were taken from a human donor in a cohort sampled during active COVID-19.

V is TRBV6-4 and J is TRBJ1-2, with 7 bases aligning to TRBD1. Germline assignment: CDR1 MRHNA and CDR2 SNTAGT. V shed 2 bases and J 4 bases; nucleotides not matched to a gene: 10. The length of the CDR3 is 16 residues. The CDR3 DNA follows: TGTGCCAGCAGTGACGGGGTAAGGGGGCGCCGCTATGGCTACACCTTC. It encodes CASSDGVRGRRYGYTF.

The chain carries TRBV28 and TRBJ1-2; TRBD1 matches at 7 bases. Germline lookup yields CDR1 MDHEN and CDR2 SYDVKM. V lost 1 base, J lost 4 bases, and 9 bases stayed unmatched. This CDR3 contains 16 residues. The CDR3 loop is CASSLYQGGPGYGYTF. The DNA for the CDR3 is TGTGCCAGCAGTTTATATCAGGGGGGTCCAGGCTATGGCTACACCTTC.

The chain carries TRBV18 and TRBJ1-1; no clear D gene. Germline assignment: CDR1 KGHSH and CDR2 LQKENI. Trimming left V 1 base short and J 0 bases short, with 9 bases between. The CDR3 contains 15 residues. CDR3 residues: CASSPQGGLNTEAFF. In DNA form, the CDR3 reads TGTGCCAGCTCACCACAAGGAGGTTTGAACACTGAAGCTTTCTTT.

The chain employs TRBV4-1 and TRBJ2-3, with TRBD1 matching over 11 bases. Germline CDR1 and CDR2: MGHRA and YSYEKL. V dropped 3 bases and J dropped 1; count of bases not matched to a gene: 3. The CDR3 is 16 residues long. The CDR3: CASSHGQGAGTDTQYF. CDR3 coding DNA: TGCGCCAGCAGCCACGGACAGGGGGCGGGCACAGATACGCAGTATTTT.

J is TRBJ2-2 and V is TRBV19, with D possibly matching TRBD1 (6 bases). Germline CDR1 and CDR2: LNHDA and SQIVND (reference sequence). Deletions cut 9 bases from V and 4 bases from J, with 15 bases between. The CDR3 length is 14 residues. CDR3 sequence: CASGTGKVTGELFF. In DNA, the CDR3 is TGTGCCAGCGGTACAGGGAAGGTCACCGGGGAGCTGTTTTTT.